One and the same sample provided the 27 T cell receptor beta chains below, sequenced in a study of cytomegalovirus exposure and HLA in healthy donors. The PCR employed 60 Vbeta primers together with 13 Jbeta primers. Here immunoSEQ multiplex PCR was the method, and the copy in TCRdb shows in-frame clones only, minus some. The sample lists roughly 33,000 clones, more than 80% occurring once. Material: PBMCs. All receptors derive from a male donor in good health and CMV-seronegative.

V and J are TRBV30 and TRBJ2-1; 11 nucleotides match TRBD2. CDR3 length equals 17 residues. CDR1 is GTSNPN and CDR2 is SVGIG in the germline V gene (reference sequence). Germline trimming cut 0 bases from V and 6 bases from J; bases unmatched to any gene: 10. CDR3 sequence reads: CAWSVPQVAGGRNEQFF. The CDR3 DNA follows: TGTGCCTGGAGTGTTCCCCAGGTAGCGGGGGGGCGCAATGAGCAGTTCTTC.

This chain links TRBV12-5 with TRBJ2-3; no definite D call. The CDR3 is 12 amino acids. Germline lookup yields CDR1 LGHNT and CDR2 FRNRAP. V gave up 8 bases and J gave up 4 bases, with 10 bases separating them. The CDR3 bases are TGTGCTAGTTCGAGTGAGGCAGATACGCAGTATTTT. As protein: CASSSEADTQYF.

DNA of the CDR3: TGTGCCAGCAGCCGTCTGACTAGCGGGGTCTATGAGCAGTTCTTC. Its protein product is CASSRLTSGVYEQFF. V gene TRBV7-9 combines with J gene TRBJ2-1; 11 nucleotides agree with TRBD2. The CDR3 extends over 15 amino acids. The germline gives CDR1 SEHNR, CDR2 FQNEAQ (reference sequence). V trimming: 5 bases; J trimming: 8 bases; junction bases outside the gene matches: 8.

The chain is built from TRBV7-3 and TRBJ2-6, with no clear D. CDR1 is SGHTA, CDR2 FQGTGA, per germline. Trimming took 5 bases from V and 4 from J, leaving 12 bases between them. This CDR3 has 15 amino acids. The DNA of the CDR3 is TGTGCCAGCAGCCAGACAATGACCGGGGCCAACGTCCTGACTTTC. Its translation: CASSQTMTGANVLTF.

This chain joins TRBV28 and TRBJ1-1; 10 bases agree with TRBD1. Germline CDR1 MDHEN, CDR2 SYDVKM. Trimming took 6 bases from V and 8 from J; bases not matched to a gene: 6. CDR3 length equals 13 residues. In nucleotides, the CDR3 is TGTGCCAGCAGGGGGACAGGGGAGGTCGAAGCTTTCTTT. Translating gives CASRGTGEVEAFF.

The rearrangement joins TRBV19 to TRBJ1-1; possible D gene TRBD1, 5 bases. V lost 10 bases and J 8 bases, leaving 20 bases between the germline ends. Germline CDR1 is LNHDA and CDR2 is SQIVND (reference sequence). The CDR3 consists of 13 residues. In DNA, the CDR3 is TGTGCCACCGAATCCCGACAGCGTAGAGAAGCTTTCTTT. Translation: CATESRQRREAFF.

The chain couples TRBV25-1 to TRBJ2-3; D not certain. Germline V gene sequence: CDR1 MGHDK, CDR2 SYGVNS. Trimming shortened V by 6 bases and J by 1 base, and 11 bases separated the two germline ends. The CDR3 totals 14 residues. The chain's CDR3 is CASRKNAGTDTQYF. For the CDR3, the DNA is TGTGCCAGCAGAAAGAATGCGGGCACAGATACGCAGTATTTT.

The chain combines TRBV30 with TRBJ1-3; weak D call: TRBD1 (6 bases). V lost 3 bases and J lost 0, with 12 bases in between. This CDR3 is built from 15 residues. Looked up from germline, CDR1 is GTSNPN and CDR2 is SVGIG (reference sequence). The CDR3 DNA reads TGTGCCTGGAGCCCGGGACAAAGCTCTGGAAACACCATATATTTT. This translates into CAWSPGQSSGNTIYF.

This clone was counted only a few times. The CDR3 DNA reads TGTGCCAGCAGCCCTCCATATCCAGGCCACTCTGGAAACACCATATATTTT. Residues: CASSPPYPGHSGNTIYF. The chain links TRBV14 to TRBJ1-3; no firm D call. The CDR3 runs to 17 residues. Deletions cut 4 bases from V and 0 bases from J, with 16 bases between. Germline V gene sequence: CDR1 SGHDN, CDR2 FVKESK.

In this sample, this clone turned up a few times. The chain employs TRBV9 and TRBJ1-2; 9 positions match TRBD1. V lost 0 bases, J lost 5 bases, and 8 bases stayed unmatched. The length of the CDR3 is 16 residues. CDR1 is SGDLS and CDR2 is YYNGEE in the germline V gene. CDR3 residues: CASSVGGTGSKYGYTF. The CDR3 nucleotides read TGTGCCAGCAGCGTAGGCGGGACAGGGAGTAAATATGGCTACACCTTC.

This chain uses TRBV7-2 with TRBJ1-5; D gene ambiguous. Germline assignment: CDR1 SGHTA and CDR2 FQGNSA. The V end was cut by 1 base, the J end by 0 bases, with 7 bases between. CDR3 size: 15 residues. CDR3 coding DNA: TGTGCCAGCAGCTTAGTAGATTATAGCAATCAGCCCCAGCATTTT. Translating it yields CASSLVDYSNQPQHF.

The V gene is TRBV4-1, the J gene TRBJ1-1; the match to TRBD1 covers 7 bases. Germline trimming cut 7 bases from V and 2 bases from J; bases unmatched to any gene: 7. The CDR3 sequence is 14 residues long. Germline V gene lookup returns CDR1 MGHRA and CDR2 YSYEKL. The chain's CDR3 is CASNQGGPNTEAFF. As DNA, the CDR3 is TGCGCCAGCAACCAGGGGGGACCAAACACTGAAGCTTTCTTT.

The chain uses TRBV27 and TRBJ1-1; 10 bases match TRBD1. Germline CDR1 reads MNHEY; CDR2 reads SMNVEV (reference sequence). The V segment lost 6 bases and the J segment 1 base; nucleotides outside the gene matches: 5. This CDR3 has 15 residues. The CDR3 loop is CASSLRDRGNTEAFF. CDR3 DNA sequence: TGTGCCAGCAGCCTCCGGGACAGGGGGAACACTGAAGCTTTCTTT.

The chain links TRBV25-1 to TRBJ2-2; TRBD1 aligns across 8 bases. J gave up 6 bases and V 1 base, and 7 bases lay outside the gene matches. From germline, CDR1 is MGHDK and CDR2 SYGVNS. The CDR3 spans 16 residues. The CDR3 reads CASSEFGQGSSGELFF. The CDR3 bases are TGTGCCAGCAGTGAATTCGGACAGGGAAGCTCCGGGGAGCTGTTTTTT.

The rearrangement joins TRBV25-1 to TRBJ1-1; the match to TRBD1 covers 8 bases. Germline V CDR1 and CDR2: MGHDK, SYGVNS. The CDR3 has 15 amino acids. J was trimmed by 2 bases and V by 6 bases; bases with no gene match: 8. Here the CDR3 reads CASRDDRGGNTEAFF. CDR3 DNA: TGTGCCAGCAGAGACGACAGGGGAGGTAACACTGAAGCTTTCTTT.

The rearrangement links TRBV30 to TRBJ2-3; 7 bases match TRBD1. After removal of 4 bases from V and 5 bases from J, the junction contained 9 bases not matched to a gene. The CDR3 length is 14 residues. From germline, CDR1 is GTSNPN and CDR2 SVGIG (reference sequence). CDR3 nucleotide sequence: TGTGCCTGGACAGGGGGTCGTACTGGAGATACGCAGTATTTT. Amino acid sequence: CAWTGGRTGDTQYF.

This chain links TRBV19 with TRBJ2-1; 7 positions match TRBD2. This CDR3 comprises 16 residues. The V gene end was trimmed by 3 bases and the J gene end by 9 bases; junction bases not matched to a gene: 14. Per the germline V gene, CDR1 is LNHDA and CDR2 is SQIVND (reference sequence). CDR3 loop: CASSIRRSSGEGEQFF. As DNA, the CDR3 is TGTGCCAGTAGTATTAGAAGGTCCTCGGGGGAGGGTGAGCAGTTCTTC.

This chain connects TRBV7-2 to TRBJ1-6; D might be TRBD1 (5 bases). Trimming left V 6 bases short and J 15 bases short, with 21 bases between. Germline CDR1 reads SGHTA; CDR2 reads FQGNSA. The CDR3 sequence is 14 residues long. CDR3 protein: CASRQSVGRVLLHF. The CDR3 coding sequence is TGTGCCAGCAGACAGTCGGTGGGCAGGGTTCTCCTCCACTTT.

The chain couples TRBV4-2 to TRBJ2-3, with a weak D call TRBD2 (5 bases). Germline-derived CDR1 and CDR2 are LGHNA and YNFKEQ. This CDR3 is 15 amino acids long. V lost 0 bases to trimming and J lost 0 bases, with 7 bases between them. In DNA, the CDR3 is TGTGCCAGCAGCCAAGAAGCGGACAGCACAGATACGCAGTATTTT. Encoded protein: CASSQEADSTDTQYF.

The rearrangement links TRBV15 to TRBJ1-1; no firm D call. Germline CDR1 is LNHNV and CDR2 is YYDKDF (reference sequence). The CDR3 extends over 14 amino acids. V lost 5 bases and J lost 0, with 10 bases in between. This CDR3 reads CATSPTIMNTEAFF. CDR3 nucleotides: TGTGCCACCAGCCCCACAATAATGAACACTGAAGCTTTCTTT.

This sequence joins TRBV5-6 and TRBJ2-5; perhaps TRBD1 as D (5 bases). Per the germline V gene, CDR1 is SGHDT and CDR2 is YYEEEE. This CDR3 is built from 12 residues. The V end lost 0 bases, the J end lost 5 bases, and 5 bases lay between the germline ends. Here the CDR3 DNA reads TGTGCCAGCAGCTTGGAGGGGGAGACCCAGTACTTC. Its protein product is CASSLEGETQYF.

J is TRBJ2-1 and V is TRBV7-3; 14 bases map to TRBD2. With 5 bases clipped from V and 5 bases from J, the junction kept 5 bases outside the gene matches. This CDR3 contains 16 residues. Germline V gene data show CDR1 as SGHTA and CDR2 as FQGTGA. CDR3 DNA: TGTGCCAGCAGCCCCAGACTAGCGGGAGGGAACAATGAGCAGTTCTTC. Protein sequence: CASSPRLAGGNNEQFF.

This clone appeared a few times. The V and J genes are TRBV2 and TRBJ1-1; 11 nucleotides line up with TRBD1. Looked up from germline, CDR1 is SNHLY and CDR2 is FYNNEI. This CDR3 is 17 amino acids long. The V and J ends lost 6 bases and 0 bases, in that order; junction bases with no gene match: 9. This CDR3 is CASSPGTGGGMNTEAFF. DNA for the CDR3: TGTGCCAGCAGCCCCGGGACAGGGGGGGGAATGAACACTGAAGCTTTCTTT.

The chain is built from TRBV9 and TRBJ1-4, with unresolved D. Trimming cost V 3 bases and J 8 bases, with 17 bases left between them. Per the germline V gene, CDR1 is SGDLS and CDR2 is YYNGEE. The CDR3 is made up of 15 amino acids. This CDR3 reads CASSGAPGIGEKLFF. CDR3 DNA: TGTGCCAGCAGCGGGGCCCCAGGAATTGGGGAAAAACTGTTTTTT. The whole variable domain, remainder taken from reference TRBV9 and TRBJ1-4, is DSGVTQTPKHLITATGQRVTLRCSPRSGDLSVYWYQQSLDQGLQFLIQYYNGEERAKGNILERFSAQQFPDLHSELNLSSLELGDSALYFCASSGAPGIGEKLFFGSGTQLSVL.

This clone was seen once. The V gene is TRBV4-1, the J gene TRBJ2-7; possible D gene TRBD1, 7 bases. The CDR3 is made up of 14 amino acids. The V end lost 1 base, the J end lost 7 bases, and 14 bases lay between the germline ends. The germline CDR1 and CDR2 sequences are MGHRA and YSYEKL. The CDR3 DNA reads as TGCGCCAGCAGCCAAGTTGTCAGGGGGAGGGAGCAGTACTTC. It specifies CASSQVVRGREQYF.

The chain recombines TRBV5-1 with TRBJ2-7; tentative D call: TRBD1 (5 bases). The CDR3 is made up of 15 amino acids. V was trimmed by 4 bases and J by 0 bases, leaving 14 bases between them. Germline CDR1 and CDR2: SGHRS and YFSETQ. The CDR3 DNA sequence: TGCGCCAGCAGCCGCGACAGTCTCAGCTCCTACGAGCAGTACTTC. This sequence encodes CASSRDSLSSYEQYF.

Here the CDR3 reads CASSWGTPMNTEAFF. CDR3 in DNA: TGTGCCAGCAGCTGGGGGACACCCATGAACACTGAAGCTTTCTTT. The chain is built from TRBV11-2 and TRBJ1-1, with D perhaps TRBD1 (6 bases). This CDR3 spans 15 amino acids. CDR1 and CDR2 (germline): SGHAT, FQNNGV. V dropped 4 bases and J dropped 0 bases, with 12 bases sitting between them.